The 25 T cell receptor beta chains below were found in one sample sequenced in a study of T cell repertoires in cytomegalovirus infection. TCRdb passed the reads through MiXCR, listing each CDR3 protein once. The sample carries 200,000 or so distinct CDR3 sequences, over 25% recorded once. The sample consisted of PBMCs. These receptors came from a human donor in good health (CMV status not recorded). Some clones in this sample may be carry-over from other donors' samples.

This clonotype showed up many times. This rearrangement joins TRBV11-2 to TRBJ1-6; no definite D call. Germline CDR1 reads SGHAT; CDR2 reads FQNNGV. The CDR3 is 13 residues long. Trimming left V 2 bases short and J 8 bases short, with 7 bases between. CDR3 sequence (DNA): TGTGCCAGCAGCTTAACGGGATATTCACCCCTCCACTTT. This sequence encodes CASSLTGYSPLHF.

In the case of this clonotype: Sequence at one end of the junction differs from germline and may be a read error. The chain uses TRBV7-7 and TRBJ2-5, with 13 bases aligning to TRBD2. The CDR3 extends over 16 amino acids. CDR1 is SSHAT, CDR2 FNYEAQ, per germline (reference sequence). The CDR3 DNA is TGTGCTAGCAGCCTCGGGACTAGCGGGGTCCAAGAGACCCAGTACTTC. Translation: CASSLGTSGVQETQYF. The entire variable domain, with the rest obtained from reference TRBV7-7 and TRBJ2-5, is as follows: GAGVSQSPRYKVTKRGQDVTLRCDPISSHATLYWYQQALGQGPEFLTYFNYEAQPDKSGLPSDRFSAERPEGSISTLTIQRTEQRDSAMYRCASSLGTSGVQETQYFGPGTRLLVL.

A few counts support this clonotype. The rearrangement links TRBV10-3 to TRBJ2-2; D might be TRBD1 (6 bases). CDR3 length: 14 amino acids. V was pared by 6 bases and J by 1 base, with 9 bases between. CDR1 is ENHRY, CDR2 SYGVKD, per germline. The CDR3, as DNA: TGTGCCATCAGACCGGACAGGAACACCGGGGAGCTGTTTTTT. Translation gives CAIRPDRNTGELFF.

At least ten counts were recorded for this clonotype. The rearrangement uses TRBV7-2 and TRBJ1-2; 9 nucleotides line up with TRBD1. This CDR3 region has 16 residues. The germline V gene has CDR1 SGHTA and CDR2 FQGNSA. Trimming at V came to 1 base and at J to 8 bases, leaving 11 bases not matched to a gene. Here the CDR3 reads CASSLGEQGATLGYTF. CDR3 in DNA: TGTGCCAGCAGCTTAGGAGAACAGGGGGCCACACTGGGCTACACCTTC.

The rearrangement uses TRBV6-6 and TRBJ2-3, with 8 nucleotides matching TRBD2. V was pared by 4 bases and J by 1 base, with 7 bases of the junction left unmatched. CDR3 size: 16 residues. Germline values: CDR1 MNHNY, CDR2 SVGAGI (reference sequence). The chain's CDR3 is CASSFPGRGGTDTQYF. In DNA form, the CDR3 reads TGTGCCAGCAGTTTCCCGGGGCGGGGGGGCACAGATACGCAGTATTTT.

This chain links TRBV14 with TRBJ2-7, with 13 bases matching TRBD2. V gave up 0 bases and J gave up 0 bases; unmatched junction bases: 11. This CDR3 is built from 20 residues. The germline V gene encodes CDR1 SGHDN and CDR2 FVKESK. CDR3 residues: CASSQDRAGTSGASSYEQYF. In DNA, the CDR3 is TGTGCCAGCAGCCAAGATAGAGCCGGGACTAGCGGGGCAAGCTCCTACGAGCAGTACTTC.

The chain links TRBV7-9 to TRBJ1-2, with 12 bases matching TRBD1. The CDR3 length is 18 residues. The germline V gene encodes CDR1 SEHNR and CDR2 FQNEAQ (reference sequence). Unmatched junction bases numbered 10, after V lost 5 bases and J lost 0 bases. The CDR3 region is CASSPREGQGAPNYGYTF. The CDR3 DNA reads TGTGCCAGCAGCCCCCGCGAGGGACAGGGGGCTCCTAACTATGGCTACACCTTC.

There are many counts of this clonotype. The chain couples TRBV12-3 or TRBV12-4 to TRBJ1-2; 9 positions match TRBD1. The CDR3 covers 14 residues. With 7 bases clipped from V and 6 bases from J, the junction kept 9 bases outside the gene matches. The CDR3 DNA is TGTGCCAGCATTGACAGGGGGATGGAGGATGGCTACACCTTC. Protein sequence: CASIDRGMEDGYTF.

Ten or more counts support this clonotype. This chain links TRBV29-1 with TRBJ2-5; 8 bases fit TRBD1. This CDR3 spans 15 amino acids. The germline V gene has CDR1 SQVTM and CDR2 ANQGSEA. With 5 bases clipped from V and 2 bases from J, the junction kept 10 bases outside the gene matches. CDR3 DNA sequence: TGCAGCGTTCTTCTTAGACAGGGGCGACAAGAGACCCAGTACTTC. It yields the protein CSVLLRQGRQETQYF.

This sequence joins TRBV6-1 and TRBJ1-1; D might be TRBD1 (5 bases). Germline-derived CDR1 and CDR2 are MNHNS and SASEGT. This CDR3 spans 16 amino acids. V was trimmed by 0 bases and J by 2 bases, leaving 13 bases between them. In DNA, the CDR3 is TGTGCCAGCAGTGAAGCGCATGATCAGGGTAACACTGAAGCTTTCTTT. Encoded protein: CASSEAHDQGNTEAFF.

A few counts support this clonotype. The chain carries TRBV12-5 and TRBJ1-1, with D tentatively TRBD1 (5 bases). The CDR3 spans 13 residues. Germline-derived CDR1 and CDR2 are LGHNT and FRNRAP. V gave up 6 bases and J gave up 5 bases, with 13 bases separating them. This CDR3 is CASGTGDATEAFF. DNA for the CDR3: TGTGCTAGTGGGACCGGGGACGCTACTGAAGCTTTCTTT.

This clonotype was detected only a few times. The chain joins TRBV7-2 to TRBJ2-5; 7 nucleotides align to TRBD1. The V and J ends lost 1 base and 6 bases, in that order; junction bases with no gene match: 5. The CDR3 has 14 amino acids. Germline CDR1 reads SGHTA; CDR2 reads FQGNSA. The CDR3 reads CASSLEGARKTQYF. The CDR3 DNA follows: TGTGCCAGCAGCTTAGAGGGGGCGCGAAAGACCCAGTACTTC.

The chain has TRBV30 and TRBJ2-2; TRBD1 might be the D (7 bases). The CDR3 extends over 16 amino acids. Trimming cost V 3 bases and J 0 bases, with 14 bases left between them. Germline CDR1 reads GTSNPN; CDR2 reads SVGIG (reference sequence). CDR3 nucleotide sequence: TGTGCCTGGAGCCGCGCGGGGACAGCGAACACCGGGGAGCTGTTTTTT. As protein: CAWSRAGTANTGELFF.

There are many counts of this clonotype. CDR3 coding DNA: TGTGCCAGCGGAATTCAGGGAAGGAACACTGAAGCTTTCTTT. As protein: CASGIQGRNTEAFF. The V call is TRBV7-2, the J call TRBJ1-1; possibly TRBD1 for D (5 bases). With 8 bases removed from V and 1 base from J, the gap between germline ends came to 14 bases. In germline, CDR1 is SGHTA, CDR2 FQGNSA. CDR3 length equals 14 residues.

Only a few counts were recorded for this clonotype. The V and J genes are TRBV5-4 and TRBJ2-1, with D perhaps assigned TRBD1 or TRBD2 (6 bases each). The CDR3 spans 17 residues. Looked up from germline, CDR1 is SGHNT and CDR2 is YYREEE (reference sequence). The V end was cut by 3 bases, the J end by 0 bases, with 16 bases between. The CDR3 nucleotides are TGTGCCAGCAGCTCCTCCGGGGGCGGTAGCTCCTACAATGAGCAGTTCTTC. It specifies CASSSSGGGSSYNEQFF.

This clonotype was counted only a few times. This chain connects TRBV19 to TRBJ2-4; D is perhaps TRBD1 (6 bases). Trimming cost V 5 bases and J 4 bases, with 15 bases left between them. Looked up from germline, CDR1 is LNHDA and CDR2 is SQIVND (reference sequence). The CDR3 length is 15 residues. CDR3 sequence: CASSPEAGAKNIQYF. The CDR3 DNA follows: TGTGCCAGTAGTCCCGAGGCAGGGGCAAAAAACATTCAGTACTTC.

The chain has TRBV4-1 and TRBJ2-6; D uncertain. CDR1 and CDR2 (germline): MGHRA, YSYEKL. Trimming removed 1 base from V and 2 bases from J, with 9 bases in between. The CDR3 is made up of 16 amino acids. The CDR3 reads CASSQVRGAGANVLTF. The CDR3 DNA is TGCGCCAGCAGCCAAGTCCGAGGCGCTGGGGCCAACGTCCTGACTTTC.

This clonotype appeared a few times. The chain is built from TRBV10-3 and TRBJ1-1; D gene uncertain. Germline assignment: CDR1 ENHRY and CDR2 SYGVKD. This CDR3 is built from 14 residues. V lost 3 bases and J lost 4, with 12 bases in between. CDR3 protein: CAISDPFWGTEAFF. DNA of the CDR3: TGTGCCATCAGTGACCCATTCTGGGGCACTGAAGCTTTCTTT.

Here the CDR3 DNA reads TGTGCCAGCAGCCCGCCGGACGGTCTCTCCTACAATGAGCAGTTCTTC. This gives the protein CASSPPDGLSYNEQFF. J is TRBJ2-1 and V is TRBV5-6; D uncertain. Germline CDR1 SGHDT, CDR2 YYEEEE. The length of the CDR3 is 16 residues. The V gene lost 4 bases and the J gene lost 0 bases, with 14 bases spanning the gap.

This clonotype was seen more than once but under ten times. The chain joins TRBV11-2 to TRBJ2-3; TRBD2 agrees at 14 bases. The junction had 7 bases not matched to a gene; V was cut back by 7 bases and J by 10 bases. This CDR3 is 14 amino acids long. CDR1 is SGHAT and CDR2 is FQNNGV in the germline V gene. In nucleotides, the CDR3 is TGTGCCAGCACCAGACTAGCGGGGGGGATGGCGCAGTATTTT. Translating gives CASTRLAGGMAQYF.

This clonotype came up a few times. This chain connects TRBV7-3 to TRBJ2-6, with 9 bases fitting TRBD2. J gave up 0 bases and V 5 bases, and 8 bases lay outside the gene matches. This CDR3 is built from 18 residues. In germline, CDR1 is SGHTA, CDR2 FQGTGA. The CDR3 is CASSPGWRGGSGANVLTF. Here the CDR3 DNA reads TGTGCCAGCAGCCCCGGATGGCGGGGGGGCTCTGGGGCCAACGTCCTGACTTTC.

The chain couples TRBV11-2 to TRBJ2-7; D remains unclear. Looked up from germline, CDR1 is SGHAT and CDR2 is FQNNGV. Trimming left V 1 base short and J 3 bases short, with 13 bases between. CDR3 length: 15 amino acids. The CDR3 DNA reads TGTGCCAGCAGCTTAGTCCGCGGTACCCTCTACGAGCAGTACTTC. Translating it yields CASSLVRGTLYEQYF.

This clonotype was recorded at least ten times. The V call is TRBV7-2, the J call TRBJ2-2, with 7 bases fitting TRBD1. This CDR3 is 14 amino acids long. J lost 4 bases, V lost 1 base, and 0 bases had no gene match. CDR1 and CDR2 from the germline V gene are SGHTA and FQGNSA. CDR3 nucleotides: TGTGCCAGCAGCTTAGACAGGGGCACCGGGGAGCTGTTTTTT. Its protein is CASSLDRGTGELFF.

V and J are TRBV20-1 and TRBJ1-1, with 7 bases aligning to TRBD1. The germline CDR1 and CDR2 sequences are DFQATT and SNEGSKA (reference sequence). V was pared by 5 bases and J by 2 bases, with 8 bases of the junction left unmatched. This CDR3 comprises 14 residues. For the CDR3, the DNA is TGCAGTGCTTTTTTAGGGGGCGGAAACACTGAAGCTTTCTTT. Amino acid sequence: CSAFLGGGNTEAFF.

The rearrangement joins TRBV7-8 to TRBJ2-7; D perhaps matches TRBD1 (6 bases). Germline V CDR1 and CDR2: SGHVS, FQNEAQ. CDR3 length: 12 amino acids. The V end lost 6 bases, the J end lost 2 bases, and 8 bases lay between the germline ends. The CDR3 here is CASRTGTYEQYF. Written as DNA, the CDR3 is TGTGCCAGCAGAACAGGGACCTACGAGCAGTACTTC.